Many counts were recorded for the clone carrying this T cell receptor beta chain. Its antigen is undetermined. TCR beta CDR3 region amplification was performed from RNA transcripts. TCR CDR3 underwent first-round RT-PCR with the HTBI primer set. TCRdb passed the multiplex PCR reads through MiXCR, listing each CDR3 protein once. The sample holds some 550,000 distinct CDR3 sequences, around 21% seen once. This CDR3 spans 12 amino acids. V was cut by 5 bases and J by 5 bases, with 11 bases left in between. In germline, CDR1 is SGHRS, CDR2 YFSETQ. The sample originates from a study of T cells in Graves' hyperthyroidism and ophthalmopathy. On the study more broadly: Peripheral blood draws took place at initial diagnosis, ahead of any treatment.

Study findings and constraints: Most expanded thyroid clonotypes above 0.001 recurred in blood.

The diagnostic basis comprised clinical symptoms, serum thyroxine and TRAb, thyroid ultrasound and orbital computed tomography. The clonotype originates from a man aged 18 to 35 with Graves' hyperthyroidism. Sequenced: blood. The J gene is TRBJ2-7, the V gene TRBV5-1, with a weak D call TRBD1 (6 bases). CDR3 in DNA: TGCGCCAGCAGAGGGCCAGGGGACGAGCAGTACTTC. It specifies CASRGPGDEQYF.